Following are 21 T cell receptor beta chains from one sample sequenced in a study of T-cell reconstitution after alpha-beta-depleted transplantation in children. Unique molecular identifiers were used in preparing the TCRbeta library. Each CDR3 protein is one row after TCRdb ran MiXCR on the PCR reads. Here the sample spans around 450,000 distinct CDR3 sequences, 15% to 20% being singletons. Source: PBMCs, mostly from graft donor cells, taken 360 days after TCRalphabeta/CD19-depleted stem cell transplant. Source of these receptors: a boy younger than two who had a stem cell transplant for Wiskott-Aldrich syndrome, so the T cells may come from the graft donor.

A few counts support this clonotype. This chain joins TRBV18 and TRBJ2-1; D is tentatively TRBD1 or TRBD2 (5 bases each). Germline lookup yields CDR1 KGHSH and CDR2 LQKENI. Trimming removed 4 bases at V and 8 bases at J, with 15 bases between. CDR3 length: 14 amino acids. CDR3 DNA: TGTGCCAGCTCACTGGGGCAGGGTAGCGATGAGCAGTTCTTC. Translation gives CASSLGQGSDEQFF.

This clonotype was seen only a few times. The chain carries TRBV12-3 or TRBV12-4 and TRBJ1-5; D uncertain. V was shortened by 3 bases and J by 6 bases, with 9 bases between the two germline ends. The CDR3 length is 13 residues. The CDR3 is CASSFFLGQPQHF. The CDR3 nucleotides read TGTGCCAGCAGTTTTTTCTTAGGTCAGCCCCAGCATTTT.

J is TRBJ1-4 and V is TRBV12-3 or TRBV12-4; no firm D call. The V end was cut by 6 bases, the J end by 8 bases, with 19 bases between. CDR3 length: 15 residues. CDR3 nucleotide sequence: TGTGCCAGCAGCCACGTCCCGGGAAGAAGGGAAAAACTGTTTTTT. It codes for CASSHVPGRREKLFF.

This clonotype appeared a few times. CDR3 residues: CASSTSGASYNEQFF. In DNA, the CDR3 is TGTGCCAGCAGCACTAGCGGAGCCTCCTACAATGAGCAGTTCTTC. The rearrangement joins TRBV12-3 or TRBV12-4 to TRBJ2-1; 8 positions match TRBD2. Trimming cost V 6 bases and J 0 bases; bases outside gene matches: 4. The CDR3 totals 15 residues.

The chain has TRBV12-3 or TRBV12-4 and TRBJ1-1; D is undetermined. The V end lost 8 bases, the J end lost 4 bases, and 14 bases lay between the germline ends. The CDR3 consists of 13 residues. CDR3 loop: CASSDPWGTEAFF. CDR3 nucleotides: TGTGCCAGCTCTGACCCTTGGGGCACTGAAGCTTTCTTT.

The gene calls are TRBV18 and TRBJ2-2; 9 bases match TRBD1. The CDR3 runs 18 residues. V lost 4 bases, J lost 7 bases, and 16 bases stayed unmatched. Germline loops: CDR1 KGHSH, CDR2 LQKENI. The CDR3 sequence is CASSRLPPGQGPNGELFF. The DNA of the CDR3 is TGTGCCAGCTCACGCCTGCCCCCGGGACAGGGACCAAACGGGGAGCTGTTTTTT.

This clonotype was counted only a few times. The V gene is TRBV5-1, the J gene TRBJ2-7, with 9 positions matching TRBD2. Germline lookup yields CDR1 SGHRS and CDR2 YFSETQ. The CDR3 runs to 17 residues. Trimming at V came to 5 bases and at J to 3 bases, leaving 15 bases not matched to a gene. In nucleotides, the CDR3 is TGCGCCAGCAGGCTAGCGGGGAGCTTTTCAGCCCTCTACGAGCAGTACTTC. This gives the protein CASRLAGSFSALYEQYF.

This clonotype has more than one count but fewer than ten. The chain employs TRBV5-1 and TRBJ1-1; D is possibly TRBD1 (5 bases). The V end lost 3 bases, the J end lost 6 bases, and 15 bases lay between the germline ends. The CDR3 extends over 14 amino acids. Germline-derived CDR1 and CDR2 are SGHRS and YFSETQ. CDR3 in amino acids: CASSSTQGWAEAFF. The DNA for the CDR3 is TGCGCCAGCAGCTCAACGCAGGGATGGGCTGAAGCTTTCTTT.

This clonotype was seen a few times. The chain joins TRBV9 to TRBJ2-5; 12 positions match TRBD2. Germline lookup yields CDR1 SGDLS and CDR2 YYNGEE. Trimming at V came to 0 bases and at J to 9 bases, leaving 9 bases not matched to a gene. The CDR3 sequence is 16 residues long. CDR3 in amino acids: CASSVEPSGRAVAQYF. The CDR3 DNA sequence: TGTGCCAGCAGCGTAGAACCTAGCGGGAGGGCCGTAGCCCAGTACTTC.

This clonotype was recorded a few times. The chain is built from TRBV6-5 and TRBJ2-5, with a tentative D call TRBD2 (6 bases). There are 15 residues in the CDR3. Germline assignment: CDR1 MNHEY and CDR2 SVGAGI. The ends were cut back, 0 bases at V and 0 bases at J, with 8 bases in the middle. The CDR3 coding sequence is TGTGCCAGCAGTTACTCTGCGGGGTACCAAGAGACCCAGTACTTC. It codes for CASSYSAGYQETQYF.

V gene TRBV12-3 or TRBV12-4 combines with J gene TRBJ1-1; the match to TRBD1 covers 8 bases. The CDR3 spans 13 residues. V gave up 4 bases and J gave up 5 bases; unmatched junction bases: 3. The CDR3 coding sequence is TGTGCCAGCAGTTGGACAGGGTGGACTGAAGCTTTCTTT. This gives the protein CASSWTGWTEAFF.

CDR3 protein: CASSGREGLRYNEQFF. The CDR3 nucleotides read TGTGCCAGTTCAGGGCGGGAGGGCCTGAGGTACAATGAGCAGTTCTTC. The chain recombines TRBV25-1 with TRBJ2-1, with 9 nucleotides matching TRBD2. Per the germline V gene, CDR1 is MGHDK and CDR2 is SYGVNS. J lost 4 bases, V lost 9 bases, and 13 bases had no gene match. This CDR3 comprises 16 residues.

The J gene is TRBJ2-5, the V gene TRBV4-1; 11 nucleotides match TRBD2. V was pared by 4 bases and J by 2 bases, with 6 bases of the junction left unmatched. The CDR3 spans 16 residues. CDR1 is MGHRA, CDR2 YSYEKL, per germline. In DNA, the CDR3 is TGCGCCAGCAGCCGCCTAGCGGGGGGCACGCAAGAGACCCAGTACTTC. The encoded protein is CASSRLAGGTQETQYF.

V and J are TRBV11-2 and TRBJ1-1, with D tentatively TRBD1 (5 bases). CDR3 size: 13 residues. Germline-derived CDR1 and CDR2 are SGHAT and FQNNGV. Trimming removed 0 bases from V and 11 bases from J, with 13 bases in between. The CDR3 DNA follows: TGTGCCAGCAGCTTAGATCGAGCAGGGAGGGCTTTCTTT. Translated, it gives CASSLDRAGRAFF.

The rearrangement joins TRBV30 to TRBJ1-4; 7 nucleotides line up with TRBD1. The V and J ends lost 3 bases and 7 bases, in that order; junction bases with no gene match: 8. CDR3 length: 14 residues. Per germline, CDR1 GTSNPN and CDR2 SVGIG (reference sequence). The DNA for the CDR3 is TGTGCCTGGAGCCAGGGGGTCGGCGGTGAAAAACTGTTTTTT. Translated: CAWSQGVGGEKLFF.

V usage is TRBV6-1 and J usage is TRBJ2-3, with 8 bases fitting TRBD2. This CDR3 is built from 15 residues. The J segment lost 4 bases and the V segment lost 6 bases, leaving 9 bases of the junction unmatched. Germline-derived CDR1 and CDR2 are MNHNS and SASEGT. CDR3 amino acids: CASRLSGKGADTQYF. In nucleotides, the CDR3 is TGTGCCAGCAGACTTAGCGGGAAAGGCGCAGATACGCAGTATTTT.

The V gene is TRBV20-1, the J gene TRBJ1-2; D is perhaps TRBD1 (6 bases). CDR3 length equals 12 residues. Germline CDR1 DFQATT, CDR2 SNEGSKA (reference sequence). CDR3 sequence: CSRGGQGYGYTF. The DNA of the CDR3 is TGCAGCCGGGGCGGGCAGGGGTATGGCTACACCTTC.

The sample holds many counts of this clonotype. The chain employs TRBV29-1 and TRBJ2-3; D is possibly TRBD1 (5 bases). Between the trimmed V and J ends, which lost 4 bases and 6 bases, there was a span of 11 bases. The CDR3 sequence is 12 residues long. Germline V CDR1 and CDR2: SQVTM, ANQGSEA. CDR3 sequence reads: CSVGQGTDTQYF. CDR3 nucleotides: TGCAGCGTTGGTCAGGGAACCGATACGCAGTATTTT.

The V call is TRBV24-1, the J call TRBJ2-5; D may match TRBD1 or TRBD2 (5 bases each). The germline CDR1 and CDR2 sequences are KGHDR and SFDVKD. The CDR3 length is 18 residues. V gave up 4 bases and J gave up 3 bases, with 23 bases separating them. In DNA form, the CDR3 reads TGTGCCACCAGTGACAACTCAAACCGGGACCCTCTAAAAGAGACCCAGTACTTC. Translation: CATSDNSNRDPLKETQYF.

This clonotype was counted a few times. The chain recombines TRBV4-1 with TRBJ2-7, with D perhaps TRBD1 (5 bases). Between the trimmed V and J ends, which lost 1 base and 6 bases, there was a span of 13 bases. Germline-derived CDR1 and CDR2 are MGHRA and YSYEKL. This CDR3 region has 14 residues. The CDR3 DNA sequence: TGCGCCAGCAGCCAAGGGGGCCGGGTTTCCGAGCAGTACTTC. Its protein product is CASSQGGRVSEQYF.

The rearrangement links TRBV3-1 to TRBJ1-4, with TRBD1 matching over 7 bases. Trimming at V came to 1 base and at J to 7 bases, leaving 12 bases not matched to a gene. The CDR3 is 17 residues long. CDR1 LGHDT and CDR2 YNNKEL come from the germline V gene (reference sequence). The CDR3 DNA sequence: TGTGCCAGCAGCCAAGGGATTAGCGGGACAGTCTCTGAAAAACTGTTTTTT. It is translated as CASSQGISGTVSEKLFF.